The rows below give T cell receptor beta chains drawn from one sample of a study of T cell responses to AZD1222 COVID-19 vaccine. Assay: immunoSEQ multiplex PCR; the TCRdb copy retains only in-frame clones and omits some. The data contain approximately 170,000 clones, roughly 92% of them singletons. Sequencing was performed on peripheral blood, taken 28 days after the second AZD1222 dose. These receptors came from an adult who received the AZD1222 COVID-19 vaccine. Each CDR3 is given with its conserved first and last residue. The D gene is left open where the match is weak.

V gene	D gene	J gene	CDR3 protein	CDR3 DNA
TRBV5-4	-	TRBJ2-7	CASSLAGTSGYEQYF	TGTGCCAGCAGCTTGGCCGGGACATCGGGGTACGAGCAGTACTTC
TRBV18	-	TRBJ1-3	CASSPPIKGRNTIYF	TGTGCCAGCTCACCACCAATAAAGGGCAGAAACACCATATATTTT
TRBV7-2	-	TRBJ2-7	CASSYADTTYEQYF	TGTGCCAGCAGCTACGCGGATACAACCTACGAGCAGTACTTC
TRBV11-2	TRBD2	TRBJ2-7	CASSLVTGTSSYEQYF	TGTGCCAGCAGCTTGGTAACCGGGACTAGCTCCTACGAGCAGTACTTC
TRBV6-5	TRBD1	TRBJ2-7	CASSFISDRVYEQYF	TGTGCCAGCAGTTTTATATCGGACAGGGTGTACGAGCAGTACTTC
TRBV6-5	-	TRBJ1-2	CASSPGMFINYGYTF	TGTGCCAGCAGCCCCGGGATGTTTATTAACTATGGCTACACCTTC
TRBV7-9	-	TRBJ1-4	CASSLRQGGEKLFF	TGTGCCAGCAGCTTACGGCAGGGCGGTGAAAAACTGTTTTTT
TRBV30	TRBD1	TRBJ2-7	CAWTRGTATYEQYF	TGTGCCTGGACCCGTGGGACAGCGACCTACGAGCAGTACTTC
TRBV30	TRBD1	TRBJ2-3	CAWRSRDRGTDTQYF	TGTGCCTGGAGGAGCCGGGACAGGGGCACAGATACGCAGTATTTT
TRBV27	-	TRBJ2-7	CASAAPIAHLFVYEQYF	TGTGCCAGCGCGGCACCCATAGCCCACCTCTTTGTCTACGAGCAGTACTTC
TRBV10-3	-	TRBJ1-2	CAISEDLAGVYGYTF	TGTGCCATCAGCGAGGATTTGGCAGGGGTTTATGGCTACACCTTC
TRBV12-3/TRBV12-4	-	TRBJ1-1	CASSPTVQGAFF	TGTGCCAGCAGTCCCACAGTTCAGGGGGCTTTCTTT
TRBV18	-	TRBJ1-6	CASSPRGSSYNSPLHF	TGTGCCAGCTCACCCAGGGGAAGCTCCTATAATTCACCCCTCCACTTT
TRBV20-1	-	TRBJ1-6	CSASVWYPDGYSPLHF	TGCAGTGCTAGTGTTTGGTACCCCGATGGTTATTCACCCCTCCACTTT